The 15 T cell receptor beta chains in this list originate from one sample, sequenced in a study. Assay used: immunoSEQ multiplex PCR; TCRdb lists only in-frame clones, some missing. The table lists about 68,000 clones, approximately 92% of them singletons. The sequencing input was PBMCs. Receptor source: a man aged 35 to 55 with rheumatoid arthritis.

This sequence joins TRBV3-1 (or the pseudogene TRBV3-2) and TRBJ2-3; the match to TRBD2 covers 9 bases. The V segment lost 4 bases and the J segment 0 bases; nucleotides outside the gene matches: 14. This CDR3 has 19 residues. Looked up from germline, CDR1 is LGHDT and CDR2 is YNNKEL (reference sequence). The CDR3 spells CASSPRRSGGRTSTDTQYF. As DNA, the CDR3 is TGTGCCAGCAGCCCGAGAAGGAGCGGGGGGCGAACTAGCACAGATACGCAGTATTTT.

V usage is TRBV9 and J usage is TRBJ1-3; 7 bases are shared with TRBD1. CDR3 length equals 16 residues. Germline loops: CDR1 SGDLS, CDR2 YYNGEE. J gave up 3 bases and V 0 bases, and 6 bases lay outside the gene matches. The CDR3 DNA follows: TGTGCCAGCAGCGTAGAGGCAGGGGGTGTTGGAAACACCATATATTTT. This codes for CASSVEAGGVGNTIYF.

The chain uses TRBV5-1 and TRBJ2-7; weak D call: TRBD1 (5 bases). There are 16 residues in the CDR3. With 0 bases removed from V and 0 bases from J, the gap between germline ends came to 13 bases. Germline V gene sequence: CDR1 SGHRS, CDR2 YFSETQ. This CDR3 is CASSLVGTGYSYEQYF. As DNA, the CDR3 is TGCGCCAGCAGCTTGGTTGGCACAGGCTACTCCTACGAGCAGTACTTC.

The chain uses TRBV27 and TRBJ2-7, with D perhaps matching TRBD1 (6 bases). This CDR3 is built from 13 residues. V lost 6 bases to trimming and J lost 3 bases, with 12 bases between them. Germline V gives CDR1 MNHEY, CDR2 SMNVEV (reference sequence). The CDR3 nucleotides read TGTGCCAGCAGCGTGGACAGTTACTACGAGCAGTACTTC. Amino acid sequence: CASSVDSYYEQYF.

Here the CDR3 reads CASSPQSSYNSPLHF. The DNA of the CDR3 is TGCGCCAGCAGCCCACAAAGCTCCTATAATTCACCCCTCCACTTT. The V gene is TRBV5-1, the J gene TRBJ1-6; D is ambiguous. The germline V and J ends were trimmed by 4 bases and 0 bases, with 8 bases remaining between them. Germline CDR1 SGHRS, CDR2 YFSETQ. The CDR3 extends over 15 amino acids.

The gene calls are TRBV13 and TRBJ2-5; D call uncertain. Germline lookup yields CDR1 PRHDT and CDR2 FYEKMQ (reference sequence). V was pared by 5 bases and J by 3 bases, with 7 bases between. This CDR3 comprises 12 residues. CDR3 loop: CASSPGEETQYF. The CDR3 DNA is TGTGCCAGCAGCCCAGGAGAAGAGACCCAGTACTTC.

This chain uses TRBV12-5 with TRBJ2-3; D is undetermined. Trimming shortened V by 1 base and J by 0 bases, and 8 bases separated the two germline ends. The CDR3 runs 15 residues. The germline V gene encodes CDR1 LGHNT and CDR2 FRNRAP. CDR3 region: CASGLGTRSTDTQYF. The CDR3 DNA sequence: TGTGCTAGTGGTTTGGGGACGCGAAGCACAGATACGCAGTATTTT.

The chain has TRBV3-1 (or the pseudogene TRBV3-2) and TRBJ2-5, with 7 bases aligning to TRBD2. The junction had 10 bases not matched to a gene; V was cut back by 1 base and J by 5 bases. Looked up from germline, CDR1 is LGHDT and CDR2 is YNNKEL (reference sequence). The CDR3 spans 16 residues. The chain's CDR3 is CASSQAKPSGSETQYF. For the CDR3, the DNA is TGTGCCAGCAGCCAAGCCAAACCTAGCGGTAGCGAGACCCAGTACTTC.

The chain employs TRBV20-1 and TRBJ2-7; 7 positions agree with TRBD2. The trim removed 3 bases at V and 4 bases at J, leaving 3 bases unmatched. The CDR3 extends over 12 amino acids. CDR1 is DFQATT, CDR2 SNEGSKA, per germline (reference sequence). The DNA of the CDR3 is TGCAGTGCTAGTTCTAGCGGATACGAGCAGTACTTC. It encodes CSASSSGYEQYF.

The V gene is TRBV30, the J gene TRBJ2-1; D perhaps matches TRBD1 (6 bases). The germline V gene encodes CDR1 GTSNPN and CDR2 SVGIG (reference sequence). Trimming removed 4 bases at V and 7 bases at J, with 17 bases between. The CDR3 totals 14 residues. CDR3 nucleotide sequence: TGTGCCTGGACGGGCGATTTGGGGGCGAATGAGCAGTTCTTC. Its protein product is CAWTGDLGANEQFF. Filled out from reference TRBV30 and TRBJ2-1, the complete variable domain reads SQTIHQWPATLVQPVGSPLSLECTVEGTSNPNLYWYRQAAGRGLQLLFYSVGIGQISSEVPQNLSASRPQDRQFILSSKKLLLSDSGFYLCAWTGDLGANEQFFGPGTRLTVL.

Here the CDR3 DNA reads TGTGCCAGCAGCCAGGGAAGCAATCAGCCCCAGCATTTT. Protein product: CASSQGSNQPQHF. This chain connects TRBV14 to TRBJ1-5; D ambiguous. Trimming took 3 bases from V and 1 from J, leaving 4 bases between them. CDR1 SGHDN and CDR2 FVKESK come from the germline V gene. The CDR3 sequence is 13 residues long.

On this clone: The same CDR3 also results from other DNA sequences found in this sample. V gene TRBV5-1 combines with J gene TRBJ2-5, with 11 bases that match TRBD2. Germline-derived CDR1 and CDR2 are SGHRS and YFSETQ. The V segment lost 1 base and the J segment 1 base; nucleotides outside the gene matches: 0. There are 15 residues in the CDR3. The CDR3 region has the DNA TGCGCCAGCAGCTTGACTAGCGGGGGCCAAGAGACCCAGTACTTC. This encodes CASSLTSGGQETQYF.

V usage is TRBV19 and J usage is TRBJ2-1; D tentatively fits TRBD1 or TRBD2 (5 bases each). V dropped 7 bases and J dropped 12 bases, with 16 bases sitting between them. The CDR3 totals 12 residues. Germline loops: CDR1 LNHDA, CDR2 SQIVND (reference sequence). DNA of the CDR3: TGTGCCAGTACTTCACTAGGGGCTAGGCAGTTCTTC. Its protein product is CASTSLGARQFF.

The chain is built from TRBV5-5 and TRBJ1-1, with D possibly being TRBD1 (5 bases). CDR1 is SGHKS, CDR2 YYEKEE, per germline (reference sequence). The CDR3 has 14 amino acids. The V end lost 4 bases, the J end lost 1 base, and 11 bases lay between the germline ends. As DNA, the CDR3 is TGTGCCAGCAGCATCACGGGGGGGAACACTGAAGCTTTCTTT. It codes for CASSITGGNTEAFF.

V gene TRBV7-9 combines with J gene TRBJ1-5; D unclear. Germline V gene sequence: CDR1 SEHNR, CDR2 FQNEAQ (reference sequence). This CDR3 has 15 residues. The V gene lost 5 bases and the J gene lost 0 bases, with 11 bases spanning the gap. CDR3 nucleotide sequence: TGTGCCAGCAGCCGTCTAGAGGATAGCAATCAGCCCCAGCATTTT. It encodes CASSRLEDSNQPQHF.